What follows describes a single TCR beta chain. What it binds is unknown. The V end lost 7 bases, the J end lost 2 bases, and 17 bases lay between the germline ends. From germline, CDR1 is SGHAT and CDR2 FQNNGV. CDR3 length: 15 amino acids. The entry originates in a study of vaccination effects on CD4 cells after COVID-19. Findings and limits, study-wide: At late timepoints after vaccination, vaccine- and infection-induced clones shrank markedly.

Assay: immunoSEQ multiplex PCR; the TCRdb copy retains only in-frame clones and omits some. This sample carries roughly 63,000 clones, approximately 80% of them seen once, and the ten largest clones take 12%. ViraFEST used viral peptide pools to expand antigen-specific CD4+ T cells before sequencing. When around 10 days of culture had elapsed, CD4+ T cells were isolated. Negative nucleocapsid antibody tests before and after vaccination confirmed no previous SARS-CoV-2 infection. Sample: CD4+ T cells from PBMCs cultured with SARS-CoV-2 spike peptides, taken before COVID-19 vaccination. The sequence was collected from a human donor who received a COVID-19 vaccine. V and J are TRBV11-2 and TRBJ1-2, with D possibly TRBD1 on 6 matching bases. As DNA, the CDR3 is TGTGCCAGCAACACACCGGGACAAATGAACTATGGCTACACCTTC. Translated: CASNTPGQMNYGYTF.